The clone carrying this T cell receptor (beta chain) has just a few counts. Its target is unknown. Clones were sequenced by immunoSEQ multiplex PCR, and TCRdb holds only the in-frame ones, with some missing. This sample has tens of thousands of clones, with approximately 92% found just once. V trimming: 5 bases; J trimming: 6 bases; junction bases outside the gene matches: 5. This CDR3 has 14 amino acids. The germline V gene encodes CDR1 SGHDN and CDR2 FVKESK. This specimen belongs to a study of T cell responses to AZD1222 COVID-19 vaccine. Findings of the study overall: At 160-218 and 743-854, vaccine-associated CD4 TCRs were dominant, and they spanned spike. Scientists sampled the repertoires only once the peak T cell response had passed. Clonal diversity was possibly underestimated, and white British individuals and females predominated among donors.

The material sequenced was peripheral blood, taken 28 days after the second AZD1222 dose. This sequence joins TRBV14 and TRBJ2-7; 12 bases map to TRBD2. The receptor comes from an adult who received the AZD1222 COVID-19 vaccine. CDR3 amino acids: CASSDILAGGEQYF. CDR3 DNA sequence: TGTGCCAGCAGCGATATACTAGCGGGGGGCGAGCAGTACTTC.